These T cell receptor beta chains were read from a single sample in a study of cytotoxic CD8 clonotypes in ibrutinib-treated CLL. The data were produced by immunoSEQ multiplex PCR, yet TCRdb's version contains in-frame clones alone and is incomplete. The table lists roughly 70,000 clones, 90% of them singletons. Material: PBMCs, obtained after 12 months of ibrutinib treatment. The receptors here all came from a human donor with chronic lymphocytic leukemia. Each CDR3 is given with its conserved first and last residue. Fields, in order: D gene, V gene, J gene, clone size, CDR3 protein, CDR3 DNA. The D gene is left open where the match is weak. A row's size may be missing; if present it is once, few, many or a size class.

TRBD2	TRBV2	TRBJ2-7	.	CASSDGQGTSGVYEQYF	TGTGCCAGCAGTGATGGACAAGGGACTAGCGGGGTATACGAGCAGTACTTC
TRBD1	TRBV7-9	TRBJ2-2	few	CASSPPQQGPTGELFF	TGTGCCAGCAGCCCACCCCAACAGGGGCCGACCGGGGAGCTGTTTTTT
TRBD1	TRBV6-5	TRBJ2-5	.	CASSTPHRGQETQYF	TGTGCCAGCAGTACCCCTCACAGGGGGCAGGAGACCCAGTACTTC
TRBD1	TRBV19	TRBJ1-2	few	CASSIAGQGEYGYTF	TGTGCCAGTAGTATAGCAGGACAGGGGGAGTATGGCTACACCTTC
TRBD2	TRBV7-9	TRBJ2-1	.	CASSLDQRGDEQFF	TGTGCCAGCAGCTTAGACCAGCGGGGCGATGAGCAGTTCTTC
TRBD2	TRBV19	TRBJ2-1	.	CASSIGRWGNEQFF	TGTGCCAGTAGTATCGGGAGGTGGGGCAATGAGCAGTTCTTC
.	TRBV7-2	TRBJ1-2	.	CASSLAGVNYGYTF	TGTGCCAGCAGCTTAGCCGGGGTTAACTATGGCTACACCTTC
TRBD2	TRBV7-6	TRBJ2-5	.	CASSRPRSGASGRSTQETQYF	TGTGCCAGCAGCCGCCCCCGATCGGGGGCTAGCGGGAGGTCGACCCAAGAGACCCAGTACTTC
TRBD1	TRBV5-1	TRBJ1-6	.	CASSLALGTGGSPLHF	TGCGCCAGCAGCTTGGCCCTTGGGACAGGGGGGTCACCCCTCCACTTT
.	TRBV29-1	TRBJ1-4	.	CSGTQGSDEKLFF	TGCAGCGGTACTCAAGGGTCGGATGAAAAACTGTTTTTT
TRBD1	TRBV9	TRBJ1-1	.	CASSPWDRNTEAFF	TGTGCCAGCAGCCCCTGGGACAGGAACACTGAAGCTTTCTTT
TRBD1	TRBV10-3	TRBJ2-7	.	CAIATFLGTGELTYEQYF	TGTGCCATCGCAACTTTTCTCGGGACAGGGGAATTAACCTACGAGCAGTACTTC
.	TRBV30	TRBJ1-6	once	CAWSVGSSSLSPLHF	TGTGCCTGGAGTGTAGGCAGTTCCAGCCTCTCACCCCTCCACTTT
.	TRBV19	TRBJ1-4	medium-sized	CASIPGGALVGKLFF	TGTGCCAGTATCCCGGGGGGGGCCTTAGTCGGAAAACTGTTTTTT
.	TRBV28	TRBJ2-1	.	CASSPTSVLYNEQFF	TGTGCCAGCAGCCCGACATCTGTCCTCTACAATGAGCAGTTCTTC
.	TRBV7-9	TRBJ2-2	.	CASSLVGSVSGELFF	TGTGCCAGCAGCTTAGTTGGTTCGGTGTCCGGGGAGCTGTTTTTT
.	TRBV7-3	TRBJ1-1	few	CASSPDGLLEAFF	TGTGCCAGCAGCCCCGACGGACTCCTTGAAGCTTTCTTT
TRBD1	TRBV10-2	TRBJ1-1	.	CASSDQPGQGMNTEAFF	TGCGCCAGCAGTGACCAACCGGGACAGGGCATGAACACTGAAGCTTTCTTT
TRBD2	TRBV29-1	TRBJ2-3	.	CSVEDRVAGVLYTQYF	TGCAGCGTTGAAGATCGAGTAGCGGGAGTACTATATACGCAGTATTTT
.	TRBV19	TRBJ2-7	.	CASSLGLAGYEQYF	TGTGCCAGTAGTCTCGGACTGGCGGGATATGAGCAGTACTTC
TRBD2	TRBV7-3	TRBJ2-1	.	CASSRTSGQYNEQFF	TGTGCCAGCAGTCGGACTAGCGGCCAATACAATGAGCAGTTCTTC
TRBD1	TRBV14	TRBJ2-7	.	CASSQDEGQGVYEQYF	TGTGCCAGCAGCCAAGATGAGGGACAGGGAGTCTACGAGCAGTACTTC
.	TRBV6-5	TRBJ1-1	.	CASSFLNQNRAFF	TGTGCCAGCAGCTTCCTGAACCAAAACCGGGCTTTCTTT
TRBD2	TRBV5-1	TRBJ2-7	.	CASSLGGTKTYEQYF	TGCGCCAGCAGCTTGGGGGGGACTAAAACCTACGAGCAGTACTTC
TRBD2	TRBV27	TRBJ2-1	few	CASSSTSGTYNEQFF	TGTGCCAGCAGTTCGACTAGCGGGACGTACAATGAGCAGTTCTTC
.	TRBV5-1	TRBJ2-3	once	CASSLKYLQYF	TGCGCCAGCAGCTTAAAGTATCTCCAGTATTTT
.	TRBV11-3	TRBJ2-1	.	CASSFFANSYNEQFF	TGTGCCAGCAGCTTTTTCGCTAACTCCTACAATGAGCAGTTCTTC
.	TRBV27	TRBJ2-1	few	CASSLKSSYNEQFF	TGTGCCAGCAGTTTGAAGAGCTCCTACAATGAGCAGTTCTTC
.	TRBV20-1	TRBJ2-7	.	CSASKDVEQYF	TGCAGTGCTAGTAAGGACGTTGAGCAGTACTTC
.	TRBV2	TRBJ1-3	.	CASSERRSSGNTIYF	TGTGCCAGCAGTGAACGGCGGAGCTCTGGAAACACCATATATTTT
.	TRBV7-9	TRBJ2-3	.	CASSLGADTQYF	TGTGCCAGCAGCTTAGGTGCAGATACGCAGTATTTT
.	TRBV5-1	TRBJ2-3	.	CASSLTSITDTQYF	TGCGCCAGCAGCTTGACTAGCATAACAGATACGCAGTATTTT
.	TRBV7-9	TRBJ1-3	.	CASSLGGLGNTIYF	TGTGCCAGCAGCCTCGGAGGGCTTGGAAACACCATATATTTT
.	TRBV4-1	TRBJ2-1	.	CASSQDAELVEQFF	TGCGCCAGCAGCCAAGATGCGGAACTAGTGGAGCAGTTCTTC
TRBD1	TRBV9	TRBJ2-3	.	CASSVTGGYTDTQYF	TGTGCCAGCAGCGTTACAGGGGGATACACAGATACGCAGTATTTT
.	TRBV27	TRBJ1-2	.	CAAGLDSNYGYTF	TGTGCCGCAGGCCTCGACTCGAACTATGGCTACACCTTC
TRBD2	TRBV5-1	TRBJ2-1	.	CASSLADSGRGNEQFF	TGCGCCAGCAGCTTGGCCGATAGCGGGAGAGGGAATGAGCAGTTCTTC
.	TRBV28	TRBJ1-2	.	CASSFFGAASNYGYTF	TGTGCCAGCAGTTTTTTTGGCGCAGCCTCTAACTATGGCTACACCTTC
TRBD1	TRBV7-2	TRBJ1-1	few	CASSSQGVWTEAFF	TGTGCCAGCAGTTCACAGGGGGTTTGGACTGAAGCTTTCTTT
.	TRBV2	TRBJ1-2	.	CASSEVYGSRGYTF	TGTGCCAGCAGTGAAGTGTACGGCTCGCGTGGCTACACCTTC
.	TRBV7-9	TRBJ2-7	.	CASSWSGTPSYEQYF	TGTGCCAGCAGTTGGTCCGGGACACCCTCCTACGAGCAGTACTTC
TRBD2	TRBV7-6	TRBJ2-7	.	CASSLVPSGSSLYEQYF	TGTGCCAGCAGCTTAGTCCCTAGCGGATCAAGTTTGTACGAGCAGTACTTC
.	TRBV19	TRBJ2-7	.	CASSMTDWLDEQYF	TGTGCCAGTAGTATGACGGACTGGCTGGACGAGCAGTACTTC
TRBD2	TRBV5-1	TRBJ2-2	.	CASSLDSGGGGELFF	TGCGCCAGCAGCTTGGATTCGGGAGGTGGCGGGGAGCTGTTTTTT
.	TRBV29-1	TRBJ2-2	.	CSVDGVSGNTGELFF	TGCAGCGTTGACGGAGTTAGCGGTAACACCGGGGAGCTGTTTTTT
.	TRBV7-9	TRBJ1-3	.	CASSQTYSGNTIYF	TGTGCCAGCAGCCAAACATACTCTGGAAACACCATATATTTT
.	TRBV28	TRBJ2-3	.	CASSFRSGSTDTQYF	TGTGCCAGCAGTTTTCGCTCTGGGAGCACAGATACGCAGTATTTT
TRBD1	TRBV11-2	TRBJ1-5	.	CASSIDRDQPQHF	TGTGCCAGCAGCATAGACAGGGATCAGCCCCAGCATTTT
.	TRBV29-1	TRBJ2-7	.	CSTGNGASYEQYF	TGCAGCACAGGGAATGGGGCTTCCTACGAGCAGTACTTC
TRBD1	TRBV19	TRBJ1-2	.	CASNQGANGYTF	TGTGCCAGTAACCAGGGGGCCAATGGCTACACCTTC
.	TRBV6-5	TRBJ1-4	.	CASSYSGPRPNEKLFF	TGTGCCAGCAGTTACTCAGGGCCCCGTCCTAATGAAAAACTGTTTTTT
.	TRBV12-5	TRBJ2-7	once	CASGVPPSEQYF	TGTGCTAGTGGTGTCCCCCCTAGCGAGCAGTACTTC
.	TRBV2	TRBJ1-1	.	CASREGGEAFF	TGTGCCAGCAGAGAAGGGGGGGAAGCTTTCTTT
TRBD1	TRBV2	TRBJ1-4	once	CASSKDRGWEEKLFF	TGTGCCAGCAGTAAAGACAGGGGGTGGGAAGAAAAACTGTTTTTT
TRBD1	TRBV2	TRBJ1-4	.	CASSPDRVNEKLFF	TGTGCCAGCAGCCCGGACAGGGTTAATGAAAAACTGTTTTTT
.	TRBV5-1	TRBJ2-3	.	CASSLLQSTDTQYF	TGCGCCAGCAGCTTGCTGCAAAGCACAGATACGCAGTATTTT
TRBD1	TRBV5-4	TRBJ1-2	.	CASSSRQGARQGYTF	TGTGCCAGCAGCTCCCGACAGGGGGCCAGACAAGGCTACACCTTC
TRBD1	TRBV27	TRBJ2-7	.	CASSLTTGGSSYEQYF	TGTGCCAGCAGTTTGACGACAGGGGGGTCTTCCTACGAGCAGTACTTC